Listed below are T cell receptor beta chains from one sample, sequenced in a study of T cells in tuberculosis. Clones were read by immunoSEQ multiplex PCR, and TCRdb kept only the in-frame ones, dropping some. The table has approximately 100,000 clones, just over 90% seen once. Sequencing was carried out using CD1b-GMM tetramer-negative cells sorted from PBMCs. The receptors originated from an adult woman with latent tuberculosis. Both conserved end residues are part of each CDR3. The order of the fields is D gene, V gene, clone size, J gene, CDR3 protein, CDR3 DNA. D genes are given only for firm matches. Size is omitted from some rows. Given values are once, few, many or a class for expanded clones.

TRBD2	TRBV5-1	.	TRBJ2-7	CASRPAGSYEQYF	TGCGCCAGCAGGCCAGCGGGGTCTTACGAGCAGTACTTC
TRBD2	TRBV6-5	.	TRBJ2-1	CASSFLGLAGDNEQFF	TGTGCCAGCAGTTTCCTAGGACTAGCGGGGGACAATGAGCAGTTCTTC
.	TRBV6-1	.	TRBJ1-3	CASSITGISGNTIYF	TGTGCCAGCAGTATAACAGGGATCTCTGGAAACACCATATATTTT
.	TRBV5-6	.	TRBJ2-7	CASSLLRGPGSYEQYF	TGTGCCAGCAGCTTGCTGCGGGGGCCAGGCTCCTACGAGCAGTACTTC
.	TRBV11-1	.	TRBJ1-1	CASSLVRTDTEAFF	TGTGCCAGCAGCTTGGTTAGGACAGACACTGAAGCTTTCTTT
TRBD1	TRBV5-1	.	TRBJ2-4	CASSPRTGGLIQYF	TGCGCCAGCAGCCCCCGGACAGGGGGTCTTATTCAGTACTTC
.	TRBV21-1	.	TRBJ1-1	CASLPGGCIREPAFF	TGTGCCAGCCTACCAGGGGGTTGTATTCGAGAGCCAGCTTTCTTT
TRBD2	TRBV10-3	.	TRBJ2-1	CAISEGGLAGGFNEQFF	TGTGCCATCAGTGAGGGGGGACTAGCGGGGGGATTTAATGAGCAGTTCTTC
TRBD1	TRBV28	.	TRBJ1-2	CASSPHDRDHGYTF	TGTGCCAGCAGTCCTCATGACAGGGATCATGGCTACACCTTC
.	TRBV6-1	once	TRBJ1-2	CASGPHQQGYGYTF	TGTGCCAGCGGTCCCCACCAGCAGGGATATGGCTACACCTTC
.	TRBV30	.	TRBJ1-2	CAWSIRAGVDGYTF	TGTGCCTGGAGTATCAGGGCAGGGGTTGATGGCTACACCTTC
.	TRBV7-2	once	TRBJ2-3	CASSLRRGGSTDTQYF	TGTGCCAGCAGCTTAAGGAGGGGGGGAAGCACAGATACGCAGTATTTT
TRBD2	TRBV6-4	.	TRBJ2-3	CASSDNSGGSSPSTDTQYF	TGTGCCAGCAGTGACAATAGCGGGGGGTCCTCTCCTAGCACAGATACGCAGTATTTT
.	TRBV19	once	TRBJ1-2	CATRLYGYTF	TGTGCCACCAGGCTCTATGGCTACACCTTC
.	TRBV9	.	TRBJ1-2	CASTRGSYGYTF	TGTGCCAGCACCAGAGGGTCCTATGGCTACACCTTC
.	TRBV27	.	TRBJ1-1	CASSPLQGALVEAFF	TGTGCCAGCAGTCCCCTACAGGGCGCCCTCGTTGAAGCTTTCTTT
.	TRBV4-1	.	TRBJ2-1	CASSQDWTKPYNEQFF	TGCGCCAGCAGCCAAGATTGGACTAAGCCCTACAATGAGCAGTTCTTC
TRBD2	TRBV18	.	TRBJ2-3	CASSPTSGGGTDTQYF	TGTGCCAGCTCACCAACTAGCGGGGGGGGCACAGATACGCAGTATTTT
TRBD1	TRBV30	once	TRBJ1-1	CAWSALDRGLRDTEAFF	TGTGCCTGGAGTGCCCTTGACAGGGGATTAAGGGACACTGAAGCTTTCTTT
TRBD1	TRBV2	.	TRBJ1-5	CASTGTPTGGNQPQHF	TGTGCCAGCACTGGCACTCCGACAGGGGGCAATCAGCCCCAGCATTTT
.	TRBV7-2	.	TRBJ2-3	CASSSVGSGVSTDTQYF	TGTGCCAGCAGCTCCGTGGGTAGCGGAGTAAGCACAGATACGCAGTATTTT
TRBD1	TRBV27	few	TRBJ1-2	CASSLTDRGDYGYTF	TGTGCCAGCAGTTTAACCGACAGGGGTGACTATGGCTACACCTTC
.	TRBV2	.	TRBJ2-4	CASRDPGAKNIQYF	TGTGCCAGCAGAGATCCGGGAGCCAAAAACATTCAGTACTTC
TRBD1	TRBV7-9	.	TRBJ1-2	CASSWGTGGNGYTF	TGTGCCAGCAGCTGGGGGACAGGGGGAAATGGCTACACCTTC
TRBD1	TRBV5-1	.	TRBJ2-3	CASSLTPGGGPDTQYF	TGCGCCAGCAGCTTGACCCCAGGGGGTGGGCCAGATACGCAGTATTTT
.	TRBV7-2	.	TRBJ2-1	CASSLGRDRNEQFF	TGTGCCAGCAGCTTAGGTCGGGATAGGAATGAGCAGTTCTTC
.	TRBV7-6	.	TRBJ2-3	CASSLGQSTDTQYF	TGTGCCAGCAGCTTGGGGCAGTCCACGGATACGCAGTATTTT
TRBD2	TRBV7-2	.	TRBJ2-3	CASRTSGGADTQYF	TGTGCCAGCAGAACTAGCGGGGGAGCAGATACGCAGTATTTT
TRBD1	TRBV4-1	.	TRBJ1-1	CASSQLGTGIAEAFF	TGCGCCAGCAGCCAATTAGGGACAGGCATTGCTGAAGCTTTCTTT
.	TRBV29-1	.	TRBJ1-1	CSVQRGFAEAFF	TGCAGCGTCCAAAGGGGGTTCGCTGAAGCTTTCTTT
TRBD1	TRBV12-5	.	TRBJ2-7	CASDGQGAYEQYF	TGTGCTAGTGACGGACAGGGGGCCTACGAGCAGTACTTC
TRBD1	TRBV19	.	TRBJ1-5	CASSIGDRSLGCLWPQHF	TGTGCCAGTAGTATCGGGGACAGAAGTCTCGGTTGTCTTTGGCCCCAGCATTTT